Here is one T cell receptor (beta chain) with its context. The sample is drawn from a study of blood T cell repertoires in COVID-19. The V gene end was trimmed by 4 bases and the J gene end by 8 bases; junction bases not matched to a gene: 9. The germline gives CDR1 SGHTA, CDR2 FQGNSA. The CDR3 covers 15 residues. Data came from immunoSEQ multiplex PCR; TCRdb stores just in-frame clones and leaves some out. The sample has fewer than 150,000 clones, approximately 80% seen once. The origin of this receptor is a human donor in a cohort sampled during active COVID-19. The chain joins TRBV7-2 to TRBJ1-4, with 8 nucleotides matching TRBD1. The sample was peripheral blood. As DNA, the CDR3 is TGTGCCAGCAGCTGGACAGGGCGGAAAGGGGAAAAACTGTTTTTT. Amino acid sequence: CASSWTGRKGEKLFF.